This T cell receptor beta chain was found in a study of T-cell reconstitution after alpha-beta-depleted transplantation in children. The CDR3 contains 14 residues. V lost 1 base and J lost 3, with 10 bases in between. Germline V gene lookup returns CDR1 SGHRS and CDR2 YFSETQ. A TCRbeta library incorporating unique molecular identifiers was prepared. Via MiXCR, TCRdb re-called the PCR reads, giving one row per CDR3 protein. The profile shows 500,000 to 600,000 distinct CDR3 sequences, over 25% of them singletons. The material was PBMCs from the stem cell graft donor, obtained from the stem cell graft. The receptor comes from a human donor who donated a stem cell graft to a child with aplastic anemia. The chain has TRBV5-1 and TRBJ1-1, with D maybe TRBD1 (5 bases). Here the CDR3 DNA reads TGCGCCAGCAGCTTGTGGGACTCCTACACTGAAGCTTTCTTT. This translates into CASSLWDSYTEAFF.